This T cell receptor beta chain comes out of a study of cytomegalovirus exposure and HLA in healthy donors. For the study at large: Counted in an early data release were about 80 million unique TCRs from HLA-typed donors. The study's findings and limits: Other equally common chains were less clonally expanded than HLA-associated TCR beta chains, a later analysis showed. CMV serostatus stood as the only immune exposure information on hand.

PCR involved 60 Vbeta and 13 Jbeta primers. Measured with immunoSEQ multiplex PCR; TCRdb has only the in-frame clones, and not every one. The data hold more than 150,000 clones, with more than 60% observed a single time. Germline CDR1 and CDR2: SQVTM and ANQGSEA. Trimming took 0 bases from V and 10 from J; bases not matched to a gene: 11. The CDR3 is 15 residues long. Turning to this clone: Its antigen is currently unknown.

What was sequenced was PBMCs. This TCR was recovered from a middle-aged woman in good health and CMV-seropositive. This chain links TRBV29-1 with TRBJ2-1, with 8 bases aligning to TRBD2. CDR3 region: CSVEDQLAALREQFF. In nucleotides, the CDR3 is TGCAGCGTTGAAGACCAACTAGCGGCTCTTCGGGAGCAGTTCTTC.